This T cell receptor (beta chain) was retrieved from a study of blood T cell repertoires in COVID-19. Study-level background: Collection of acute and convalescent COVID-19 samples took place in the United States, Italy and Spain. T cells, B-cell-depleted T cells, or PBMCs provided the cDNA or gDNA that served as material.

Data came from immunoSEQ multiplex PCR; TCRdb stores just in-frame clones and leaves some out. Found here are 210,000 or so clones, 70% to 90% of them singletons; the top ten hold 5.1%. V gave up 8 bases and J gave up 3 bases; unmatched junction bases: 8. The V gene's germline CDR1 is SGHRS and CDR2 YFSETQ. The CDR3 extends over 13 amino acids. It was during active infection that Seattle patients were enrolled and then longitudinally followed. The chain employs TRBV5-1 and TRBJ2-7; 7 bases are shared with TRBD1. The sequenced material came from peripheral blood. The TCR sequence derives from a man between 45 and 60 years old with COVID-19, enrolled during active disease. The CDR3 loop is CARNRTGDYEQYF. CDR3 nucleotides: TGCGCCAGAAATCGGACAGGAGACTACGAGCAGTACTTC.